A single sample is the source of the 15 T cell receptor beta chains below, sequenced in a study of CD8 T cells in Susac syndrome. Reverse transcription of roughly 0.45 to 1 ug RNA was carried out with random hexamers. TCRdb re-called the immunoSEQ multiplex PCR reads through MiXCR, storing one row per CDR3 protein. Here the sample spans 150,000 to 180,000 distinct CDR3 sequences, 95% being singletons. The sequenced sample was CD8+ T cells from PBMCs. These receptors all stem from a human donor with multiple sclerosis.

This chain uses TRBV30 with TRBJ1-1; D is perhaps TRBD1 (5 bases). V was cut by 3 bases and J by 1 base, with 15 bases left in between. The CDR3 runs 15 residues. Per the germline V gene, CDR1 is GTSNPN and CDR2 is SVGIG (reference sequence). CDR3 in DNA: TGTGCCTGGAGGGACCGGGACTTTACGAACACTGAAGCTTTCTTT. Protein sequence: CAWRDRDFTNTEAFF.

The V gene is TRBV12-3 or TRBV12-4, the J gene TRBJ1-6; 8 bases are a match to TRBD1. This CDR3 has 15 residues. The J segment lost 7 bases and the V segment lost 4 bases, leaving 6 bases of the junction unmatched. The chain's CDR3 is CASSSGTGSNSPLHF. CDR3 sequence (DNA): TGTGCCAGCAGTTCTGGGACAGGTTCAAATTCACCCCTCCACTTT.

The rearrangement links TRBV11-1 to TRBJ1-1, with D possibly being TRBD1 (6 bases). Trimming took 7 bases from V and 4 from J, leaving 16 bases between them. Germline V gene data show CDR1 as SGHAT and CDR2 as FQDESV (reference sequence). CDR3 length: 14 residues. This CDR3 is CASILGRGGTEAFF. The CDR3 bases are TGTGCCAGCATCCTGGGGCGAGGGGGCACTGAAGCTTTCTTT.

The chain combines TRBV9 with TRBJ1-2; D is uncertain. The CDR3 covers 13 residues. Germline-derived CDR1 and CDR2 are SGDLS and YYNGEE. Trimming took off 4 bases at V and 3 bases at J, with 10 bases between the two ends. The CDR3 loop is CASSLTDDYGYTF. CDR3 DNA: TGTGCCAGCAGCTTAACAGATGACTATGGCTACACCTTC. Variable domain in full (rest from reference TRBV9 and TRBJ1-2): DSGVTQTPKHLITATGQRVTLRCSPRSGDLSVYWYQQSLDQGLQFLIQYYNGEERAKGNILERFSAQQFPDLHSELNLSSLELGDSALYFCASSLTDDYGYTFGSGTRLTVV.

The J gene is TRBJ1-4, the V gene TRBV27; no firm D call. CDR3 length: 14 amino acids. Trimming left V 6 bases short and J 5 bases short, with 13 bases between. Germline assignment: CDR1 MNHEY and CDR2 SMNVEV (reference sequence). CDR3 sequence: CASSKGRGNEKLFF. DNA for the CDR3: TGTGCCAGCAGCAAAGGTCGAGGGAATGAAAAACTGTTTTTT.

This rearrangement joins TRBV13 to TRBJ2-1, with TRBD2 as a possible D gene (5 bases). This CDR3 comprises 13 residues. Germline CDR1 PRHDT, CDR2 FYEKMQ (reference sequence). V dropped 5 bases and J dropped 3 bases, with 8 bases sitting between them. CDR3 coding DNA: TGTGCCAGCAGCGGGAGAGTCTACAATGAGCAGTTCTTC. Translated, it gives CASSGRVYNEQFF.

This chain joins TRBV12-3 or TRBV12-4 and TRBJ2-7, with D possibly TRBD1 on 6 matching bases. This CDR3 region has 13 residues. Trimming pared 5 bases from V and 2 bases from J, leaving 10 bases between. CDR3 nucleotide sequence: TGTGCCAGCAGTCAACAGGGCCCCTACGAGCAGTACGTC. Residues: CASSQQGPYEQYV.

The chain combines TRBV15 with TRBJ2-4; D might be TRBD1 (5 bases). The CDR3 covers 15 residues. Germline assignment: CDR1 LNHNV and CDR2 YYDKDF (reference sequence). Trimming took 0 bases from V and 1 from J, leaving 7 bases between them. The CDR3 DNA follows: TGTGCCACCAGCAGAGAGAAGGGGGCCAAAAACATTCAGTACTTC. Protein product: CATSREKGAKNIQYF.

The chain couples TRBV7-9 to TRBJ2-1, with TRBD2 matching 8 bases. The CDR3 totals 15 residues. CDR1 and CDR2 from the germline V gene are SEHNR and FQNEAQ (reference sequence). With 2 bases clipped from V and 7 bases from J, the junction kept 7 bases outside the gene matches. The CDR3 loop reads CASSLSGGTWNEQFF. DNA for the CDR3: TGTGCCAGCAGCTTAAGCGGGGGCACGTGGAATGAGCAGTTCTTC.

The V gene is TRBV2, the J gene TRBJ2-4; D is possibly TRBD1 or TRBD2 (5 bases each). The CDR3 covers 13 residues. The V and J ends lost 4 bases and 7 bases respectively, with 11 bases between them. Germline CDR1 is SNHLY and CDR2 is FYNNEI. The CDR3 spells CASSGVEGNIQYF. For the CDR3, the DNA is TGTGCCAGCAGTGGGGTCGAGGGGAACATTCAGTACTTC.

The rearrangement uses TRBV29-1 and TRBJ2-5; 7 nucleotides agree with TRBD2. The V and J ends lost 0 bases and 2 bases, in that order; junction bases with no gene match: 12. In germline, CDR1 is SQVTM, CDR2 ANQGSEA. This CDR3 is built from 17 residues. CDR3 residues: CSVEEVLGGRVQETQYF. The CDR3 DNA reads as TGCAGCGTTGAAGAGGTCCTTGGGGGGAGGGTGCAAGAGACCCAGTACTTC.

The chain combines TRBV3-1 with TRBJ2-3, with D tentatively TRBD2 (6 bases). This CDR3 has 15 residues. Trimming cost V 2 bases and J 2 bases, with 11 bases left between them. Per germline, CDR1 LGHDT and CDR2 YNNKEL (reference sequence). As DNA, the CDR3 is TGTGCCAGCAGCCAACGGGGACTGTACACAGATACGCAGTATTTT. Translation gives CASSQRGLYTDTQYF.

V and J are TRBV7-9 and TRBJ2-5, with TRBD1 identical over 8 bases. After removal of 5 bases from V and 4 bases from J, the junction contained 12 bases not matched to a gene. Germline V CDR1 and CDR2: SEHNR, FQNEAQ (reference sequence). The CDR3 totals 16 residues. CDR3 amino acids: CASSGLDRAIGETQYF. CDR3 DNA: TGTGCCAGCAGCGGTTTGGACAGGGCAATTGGAGAGACCCAGTACTTC.

This clonotype was detected only once. The chain links TRBV12-3 or TRBV12-4 to TRBJ2-1; D gene uncertain. The length of the CDR3 is 10 residues. V was cut by 3 bases and J by 10 bases, with 4 bases left in between. CDR3 residues: CASSLDEQFF. The CDR3 nucleotides are TGTGCCAGCAGTTTGGACGAGCAGTTCTTC.

V and J are TRBV7-9 and TRBJ2-7; 7 bases fit TRBD1. The CDR3 extends over 15 amino acids. V dropped 7 bases and J dropped 0; count of bases not matched to a gene: 9. Germline V gene data show CDR1 as SEHNR and CDR2 as FQNEAQ (reference sequence). In DNA, the CDR3 is TGTGCCAGCACCCCACCAGGGACAGTCTCCTACGAGCAGTACGTC. Its protein product is CASTPPGTVSYEQYV.